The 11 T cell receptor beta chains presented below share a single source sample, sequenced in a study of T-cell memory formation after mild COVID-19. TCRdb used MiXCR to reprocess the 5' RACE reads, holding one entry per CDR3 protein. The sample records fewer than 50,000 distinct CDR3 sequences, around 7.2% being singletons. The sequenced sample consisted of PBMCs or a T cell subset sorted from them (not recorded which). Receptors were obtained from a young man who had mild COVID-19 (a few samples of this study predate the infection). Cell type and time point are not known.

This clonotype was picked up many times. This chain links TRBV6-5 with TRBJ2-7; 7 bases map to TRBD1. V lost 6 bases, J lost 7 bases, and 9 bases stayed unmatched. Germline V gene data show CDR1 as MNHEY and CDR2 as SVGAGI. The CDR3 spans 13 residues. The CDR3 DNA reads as TGTGCCAGCAGCCCCGGACAGGCCCTAGAGCAGTACGTC. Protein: CASSPGQALEQYV.

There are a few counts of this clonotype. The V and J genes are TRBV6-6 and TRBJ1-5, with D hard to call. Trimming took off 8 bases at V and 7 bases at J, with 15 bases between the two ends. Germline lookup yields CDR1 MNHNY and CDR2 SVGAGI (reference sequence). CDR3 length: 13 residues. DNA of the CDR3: TGTGCCAGCGAGGGCTTAGGTGGACAGCCCCAGCATTTT. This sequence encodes CASEGLGGQPQHF.

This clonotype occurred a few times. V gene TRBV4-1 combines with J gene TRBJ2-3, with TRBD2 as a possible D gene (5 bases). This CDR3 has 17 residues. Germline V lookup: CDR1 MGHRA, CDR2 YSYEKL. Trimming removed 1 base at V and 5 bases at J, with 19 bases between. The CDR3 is CASSQVGVRPLGDTQYF. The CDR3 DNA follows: TGCGCCAGCAGCCAAGTTGGAGTCAGGCCACTAGGAGATACGCAGTATTTT.

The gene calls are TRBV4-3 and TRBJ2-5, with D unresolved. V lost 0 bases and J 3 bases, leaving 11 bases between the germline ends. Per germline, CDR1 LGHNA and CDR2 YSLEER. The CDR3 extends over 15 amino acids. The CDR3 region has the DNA TGCGCCAGCAGCCAAGAAGGGCTGGCAGAAGAGACCCAGTACTTC. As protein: CASSQEGLAEETQYF.

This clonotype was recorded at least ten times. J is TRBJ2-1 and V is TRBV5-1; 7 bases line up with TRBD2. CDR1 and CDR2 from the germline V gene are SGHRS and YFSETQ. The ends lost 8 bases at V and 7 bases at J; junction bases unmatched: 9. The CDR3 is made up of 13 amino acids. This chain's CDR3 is CASSSFGGNEQFF. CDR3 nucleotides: TGCGCCAGTTCCTCCTTCGGGGGGAATGAGCAGTTCTTC. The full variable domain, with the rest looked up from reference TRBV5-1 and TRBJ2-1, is KAGVTQTPRYLIKTRGQQVTLSCSPISGHRSVSWYQQTPGQGLQFLFEYFSETQRNKGNFPGRFSGRQFSNSRSEMNVSTLELGDSALYLCASSSFGGNEQFFGPGTRLTVL.

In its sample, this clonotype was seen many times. The CDR3 region is CSARGSSGETYNEQFF. In DNA, the CDR3 is TGCAGTGCTAGAGGTTCTAGCGGGGAGACCTACAATGAGCAGTTCTTC. The chain uses TRBV20-1 and TRBJ2-1; TRBD2 matches at 9 bases. With V trimmed by 1 base and J by 2 bases, 6 bases remained unmatched. The CDR3 consists of 16 residues. CDR1 and CDR2 (germline): DFQATT, SNEGSKA (reference sequence).

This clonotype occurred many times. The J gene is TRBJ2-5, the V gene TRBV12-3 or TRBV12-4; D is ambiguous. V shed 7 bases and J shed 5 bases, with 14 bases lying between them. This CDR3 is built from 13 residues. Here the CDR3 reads CASNSRRLETQYF. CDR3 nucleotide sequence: TGTGCCAGCAATAGCAGGAGACTCGAGACCCAGTACTTC.

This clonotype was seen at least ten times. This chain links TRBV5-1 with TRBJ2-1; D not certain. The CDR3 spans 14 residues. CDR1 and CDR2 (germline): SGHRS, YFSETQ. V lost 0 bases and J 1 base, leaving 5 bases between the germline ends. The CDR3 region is CASSLDRSYNEQFF. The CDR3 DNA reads TGCGCCAGCAGCTTGGATAGGTCCTACAATGAGCAGTTCTTC.

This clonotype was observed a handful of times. The CDR3 spells CASSAGSETQYF. The DNA for the CDR3 is TGTGCCAGCAGCGCGGGGTCGGAGACCCAGTACTTC. V usage is TRBV2 and J usage is TRBJ2-5; D possibly corresponds to TRBD2 (6 bases). Per germline, CDR1 SNHLY and CDR2 FYNNEI. V lost 6 bases to trimming and J lost 5 bases, with 10 bases between them. This CDR3 spans 12 amino acids.

The CDR3 sequence is CATPGRVATLWRNTIYF. In DNA, the CDR3 is TGTGCCACCCCCGGCCGCGTTGCGACGCTCTGGAGAAACACCATATATTTT. This chain joins TRBV24-1 and TRBJ1-3; no reliable D call. Trimming shortened V by 9 bases and J by 5 bases, and 25 bases separated the two germline ends. This CDR3 has 17 amino acids. The V gene's germline CDR1 is KGHDR and CDR2 SFDVKD.

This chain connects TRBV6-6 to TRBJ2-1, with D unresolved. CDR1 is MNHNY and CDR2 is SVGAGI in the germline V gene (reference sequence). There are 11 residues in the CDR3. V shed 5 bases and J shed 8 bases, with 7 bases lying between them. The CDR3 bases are TGTGCCAGCAGTCCCCGCGATGAGCAGTTCTTC. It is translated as CASSPRDEQFF.